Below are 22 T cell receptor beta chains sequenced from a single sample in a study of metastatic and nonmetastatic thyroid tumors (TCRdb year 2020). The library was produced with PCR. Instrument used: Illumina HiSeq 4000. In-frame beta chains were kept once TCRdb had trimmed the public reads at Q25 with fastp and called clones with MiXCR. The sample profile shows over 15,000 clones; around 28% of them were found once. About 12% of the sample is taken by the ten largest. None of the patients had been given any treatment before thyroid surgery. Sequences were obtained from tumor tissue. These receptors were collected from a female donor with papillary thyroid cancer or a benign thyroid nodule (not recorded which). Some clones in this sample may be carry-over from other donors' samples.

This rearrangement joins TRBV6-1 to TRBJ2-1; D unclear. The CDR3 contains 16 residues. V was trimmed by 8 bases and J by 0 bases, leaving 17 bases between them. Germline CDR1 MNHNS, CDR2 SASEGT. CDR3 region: CASYFDTQFSYNEQFF. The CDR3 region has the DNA TGTGCCAGCTATTTCGACACTCAGTTCTCCTACAATGAGCAGTTCTTC.

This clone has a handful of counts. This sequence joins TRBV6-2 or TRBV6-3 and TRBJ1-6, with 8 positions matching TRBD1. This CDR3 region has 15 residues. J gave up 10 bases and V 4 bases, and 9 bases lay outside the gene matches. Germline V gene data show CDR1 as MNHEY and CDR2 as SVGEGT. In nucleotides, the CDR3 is TGTGCCAGCAGTTCCTCGGACAGGGCGGAATCACCCCTCCACTTT. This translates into CASSSSDRAESPLHF.

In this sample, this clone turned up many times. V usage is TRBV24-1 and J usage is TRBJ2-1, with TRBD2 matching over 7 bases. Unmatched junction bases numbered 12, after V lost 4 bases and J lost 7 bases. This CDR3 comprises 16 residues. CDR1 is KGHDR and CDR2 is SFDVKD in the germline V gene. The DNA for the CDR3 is TGTGCCACCAGTGAGTTGGTGGGAGGGCCTCTGAATGAGCAGTTCTTC. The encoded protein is CATSELVGGPLNEQFF.

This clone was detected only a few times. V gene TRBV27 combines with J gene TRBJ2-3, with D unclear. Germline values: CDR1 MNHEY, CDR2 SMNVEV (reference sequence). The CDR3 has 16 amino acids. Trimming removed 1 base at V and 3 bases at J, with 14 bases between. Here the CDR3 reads CASSLWAYSSTDTQYF. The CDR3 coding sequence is TGTGCCAGCAGTTTATGGGCTTATAGTTCGACAGATACGCAGTATTTT.

Here the CDR3 reads CSVGRDFDNEQFF. CDR3 nucleotide sequence: TGCAGCGTTGGTCGCGACTTTGACAATGAGCAGTTCTTC. This chain connects TRBV29-1 to TRBJ2-1; D call uncertain. Between the trimmed V and J ends, which lost 4 bases and 5 bases, there was a span of 12 bases. Germline CDR1 reads SQVTM; CDR2 reads ANQGSEA. The CDR3 spans 13 residues.

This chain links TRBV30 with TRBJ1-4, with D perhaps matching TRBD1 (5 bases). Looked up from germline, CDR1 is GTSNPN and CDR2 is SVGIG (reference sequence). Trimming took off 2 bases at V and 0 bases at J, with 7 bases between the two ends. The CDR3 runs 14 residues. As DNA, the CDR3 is TGTGCCTGGAGTTTGACAGCAACTAATGAAAAACTGTTTTTT. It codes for CAWSLTATNEKLFF.

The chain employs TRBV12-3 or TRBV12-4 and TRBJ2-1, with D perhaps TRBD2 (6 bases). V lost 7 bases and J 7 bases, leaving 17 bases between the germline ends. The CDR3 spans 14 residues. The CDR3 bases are TGTGCCAGCAATCCGGGACTCGGGGCAAATGAGCAGTTCTTC. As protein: CASNPGLGANEQFF.

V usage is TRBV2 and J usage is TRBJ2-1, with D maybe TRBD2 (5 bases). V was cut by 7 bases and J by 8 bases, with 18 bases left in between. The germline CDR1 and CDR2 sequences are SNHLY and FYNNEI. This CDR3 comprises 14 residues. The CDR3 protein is CASTLRRSGHEQFF. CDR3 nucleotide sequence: TGTGCCAGCACGCTAAGGAGGAGTGGACATGAGCAGTTCTTC.

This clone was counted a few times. CDR3 region: CASTPDRGGNYGYTF. In DNA form, the CDR3 reads TGTGCCAGTACCCCGGACAGGGGAGGGAACTATGGCTACACCTTC. The rearrangement joins TRBV19 to TRBJ1-2; 9 bases match TRBD1. J was trimmed by 2 bases and V by 7 bases; bases with no gene match: 8. The germline V gene encodes CDR1 LNHDA and CDR2 SQIVND (reference sequence). CDR3 size: 15 residues.

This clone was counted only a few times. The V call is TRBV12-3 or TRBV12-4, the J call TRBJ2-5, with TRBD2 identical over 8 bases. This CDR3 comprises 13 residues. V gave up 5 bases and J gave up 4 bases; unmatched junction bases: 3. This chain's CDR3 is CASSILAGETQYF. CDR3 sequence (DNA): TGTGCCAGCAGTATCCTAGCGGGAGAGACCCAGTACTTC.

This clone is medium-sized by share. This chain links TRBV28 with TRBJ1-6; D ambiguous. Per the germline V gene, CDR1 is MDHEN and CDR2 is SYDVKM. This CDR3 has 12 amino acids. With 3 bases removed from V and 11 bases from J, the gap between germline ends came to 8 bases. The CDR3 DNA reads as TGTGCCAGCAGTTTTGAAAGGGCACCCCTCCACTTT. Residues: CASSFERAPLHF.

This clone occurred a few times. The CDR3 nucleotides read TGTGCCAGCAGTTCCACCGGGACAGATAATTCACCCCTCCACTTT. Its translation: CASSSTGTDNSPLHF. The chain has TRBV6-1 and TRBJ1-6, with 7 bases matching TRBD1. The germline V gene encodes CDR1 MNHNS and CDR2 SASEGT. Trimming took 5 bases from V and 5 from J; bases not matched to a gene: 6. The length of the CDR3 is 15 residues.

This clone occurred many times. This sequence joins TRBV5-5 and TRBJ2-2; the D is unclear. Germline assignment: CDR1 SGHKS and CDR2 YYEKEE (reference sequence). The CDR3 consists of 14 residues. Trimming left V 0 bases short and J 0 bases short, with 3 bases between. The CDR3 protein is CASSLGSNTGELFF. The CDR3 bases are TGTGCCAGCAGCTTGGGTTCGAACACCGGGGAGCTGTTTTTT.

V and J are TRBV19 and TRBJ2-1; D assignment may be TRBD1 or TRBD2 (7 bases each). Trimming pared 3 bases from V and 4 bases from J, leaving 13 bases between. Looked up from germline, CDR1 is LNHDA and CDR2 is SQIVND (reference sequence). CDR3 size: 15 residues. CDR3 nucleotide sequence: TGTGCCAGTAGTATCACCCAGGGGGGGTACAATGAGCAGTTCTTC. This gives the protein CASSITQGGYNEQFF. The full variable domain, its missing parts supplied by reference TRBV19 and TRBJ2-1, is DGGITQSPKYLFRKEGQNVTLSCEQNLNHDAMYWYRQDPGQGLRLIYYSQIVNDFQKGDIAEGYSVSREKKESFPLTVTSAQKNPTAFYLCASSITQGGYNEQFFGPGTRLTVL.

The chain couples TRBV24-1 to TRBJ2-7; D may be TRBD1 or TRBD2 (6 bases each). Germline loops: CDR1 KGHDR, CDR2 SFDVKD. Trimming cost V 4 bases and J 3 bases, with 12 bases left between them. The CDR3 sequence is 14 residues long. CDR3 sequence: CATSERDKDYEQYF. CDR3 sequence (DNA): TGTGCCACCAGTGAGCGGGACAAAGACTACGAGCAGTACTTC.

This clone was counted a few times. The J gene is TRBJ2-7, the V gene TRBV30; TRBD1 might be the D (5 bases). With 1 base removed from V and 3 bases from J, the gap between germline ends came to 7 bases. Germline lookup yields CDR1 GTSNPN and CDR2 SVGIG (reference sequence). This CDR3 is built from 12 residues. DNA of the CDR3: TGTGCCTGGAGTGAAGACAGCTACGAGCAGTACTTC. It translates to CAWSEDSYEQYF.

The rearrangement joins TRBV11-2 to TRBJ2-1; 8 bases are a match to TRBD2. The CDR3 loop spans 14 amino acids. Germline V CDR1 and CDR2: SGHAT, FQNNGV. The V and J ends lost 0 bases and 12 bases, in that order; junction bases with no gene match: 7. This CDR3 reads CASSLEGPGLGQFF. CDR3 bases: TGTGCCAGCAGCTTAGAAGGGCCGGGACTAGGGCAGTTCTTC.

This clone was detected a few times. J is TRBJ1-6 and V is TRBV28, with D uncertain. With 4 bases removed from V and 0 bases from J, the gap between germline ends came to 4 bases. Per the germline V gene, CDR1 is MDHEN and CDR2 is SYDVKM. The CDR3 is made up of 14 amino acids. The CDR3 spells CASSSLSYNSPLHF. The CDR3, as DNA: TGTGCCAGCAGTTCCCTCTCCTATAATTCACCCCTCCACTTT.

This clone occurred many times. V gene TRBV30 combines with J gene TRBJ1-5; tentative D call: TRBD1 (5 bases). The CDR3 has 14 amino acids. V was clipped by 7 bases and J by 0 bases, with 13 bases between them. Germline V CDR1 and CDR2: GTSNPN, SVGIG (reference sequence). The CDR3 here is CASGTGYSNQPQHF. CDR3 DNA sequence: TGTGCCTCGGGAACAGGTTATAGCAATCAGCCCCAGCATTTT.

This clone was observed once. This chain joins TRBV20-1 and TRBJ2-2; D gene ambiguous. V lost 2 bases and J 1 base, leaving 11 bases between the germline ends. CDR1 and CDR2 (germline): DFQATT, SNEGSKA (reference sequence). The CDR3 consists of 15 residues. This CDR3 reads CSARKTPGNTGELFF. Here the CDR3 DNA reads TGCAGTGCTAGAAAGACCCCTGGGAACACCGGGGAGCTGTTTTTT.

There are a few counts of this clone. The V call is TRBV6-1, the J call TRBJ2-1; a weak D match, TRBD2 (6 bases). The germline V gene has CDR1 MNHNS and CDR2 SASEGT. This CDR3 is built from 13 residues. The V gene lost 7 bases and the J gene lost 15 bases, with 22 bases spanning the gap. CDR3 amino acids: CASTTDGGPRRFF. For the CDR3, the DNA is TGTGCCAGCACTACCGACGGGGGACCCAGACGGTTCTTC.

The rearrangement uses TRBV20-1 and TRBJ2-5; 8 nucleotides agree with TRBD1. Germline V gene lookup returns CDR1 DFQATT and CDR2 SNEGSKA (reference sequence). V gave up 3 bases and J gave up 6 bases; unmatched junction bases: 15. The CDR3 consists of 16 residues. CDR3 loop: CSASPNPGGAAKTQYF. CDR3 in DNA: TGCAGTGCTAGTCCCAATCCAGGGGGCGCGGCGAAGACCCAGTACTTC.